This T cell receptor beta chain was captured in a study of cytomegalovirus exposure and HLA in healthy donors. General study results and limits: Reports credit the classifier with highly specific, highly sensitive diagnosis of cytomegalovirus status.

Concerning this clone: Its antigen is as yet unknown.

PCR amplification relied on 60 Vbeta primers (plus 13 Jbeta primers). Data came from immunoSEQ multiplex PCR; TCRdb stores just in-frame clones and leaves some out. The repertoire includes 150,000 to 200,000 clones, 84% of them detected once, and 1% to 1.5% sits in the top ten. Sample: PBMCs. The clonotype originates from a girl aged 2-15 years in good health and CMV-seropositive.

The CDR3 loop reads CASSPLTGIEQYF. Written as DNA, the CDR3 is TGTGCCAGCTCACCCCTGACAGGGATCGAGCAGTACTTC. The chain employs TRBV18 and TRBJ2-7; 7 nucleotides line up with TRBD1. The CDR3 runs 13 residues. Trimming cost V 3 bases and J 6 bases; bases outside gene matches: 5. The germline V gene has CDR1 KGHSH and CDR2 LQKENI.